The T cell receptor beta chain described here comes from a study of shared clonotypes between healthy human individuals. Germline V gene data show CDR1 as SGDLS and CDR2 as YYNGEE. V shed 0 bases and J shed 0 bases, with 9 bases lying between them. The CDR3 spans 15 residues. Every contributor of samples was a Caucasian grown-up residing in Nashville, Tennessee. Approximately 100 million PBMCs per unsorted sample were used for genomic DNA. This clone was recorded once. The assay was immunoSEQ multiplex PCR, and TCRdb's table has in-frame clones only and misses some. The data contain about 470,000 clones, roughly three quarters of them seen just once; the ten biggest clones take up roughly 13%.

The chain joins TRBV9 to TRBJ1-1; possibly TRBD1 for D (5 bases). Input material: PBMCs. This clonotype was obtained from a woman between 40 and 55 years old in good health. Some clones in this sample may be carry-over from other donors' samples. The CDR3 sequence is CASSVGDSMNTEAFF. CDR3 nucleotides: TGTGCCAGCAGCGTAGGGGACTCAATGAACACTGAAGCTTTCTTT.